A selection of T cell receptor beta chains follows, all from one sample in a study of blood T cell repertoires in COVID-19. Sequenced by immunoSEQ multiplex PCR; TCRdb stores in-frame clones only, minus some. The sample records roughly 110,000 clones, 84% being singletons. The sample consisted of peripheral blood. These receptors all stem from a middle-aged woman with acute or convalescent COVID-19. CDR3s include the opening cysteine and the closing phenylalanine or tryptophan. Each record gives: D gene, J gene, clone size, V gene, CDR3 DNA, CDR3 protein. The D gene is left open where the match is weak. The size field is filled for only some rows; it gives once, few, many or a size class.

>TRBD1|TRBJ1-2|NA|TRBV7-8
TGTGCCAGCAGCTTGTCAGGGGGCGCGTATGGCTACACCTTC
CASSLSGGAYGYTF
>NA|TRBJ1-1|NA|TRBV2
TGTGCCAGCAGAACAGGGTTGAACACTGAAGCTTTCTTT
CASRTGLNTEAFF
>NA|TRBJ1-2|NA|TRBV30
TGTGCCTGGAGTGACACCTCCGGGGGCTATGGCTACACCTTC
CAWSDTSGGYGYTF
>TRBD1|TRBJ1-2|NA|TRBV6-5
TGTGCCAGCAGTTACTCTGGGACAGGGTTCTATGGCTACACCTTC
CASSYSGTGFYGYTF
>NA|TRBJ2-1|few|TRBV7-2
TGTGCCAGCAGCCCTAGGAGGGACTCCTACAATGAGCAGTTCTTC
CASSPRRDSYNEQFF
>TRBD2|TRBJ2-1|once|TRBV19
TGTGCCAGTAGTTCCGGACTAGCGGGGGGGCTTTCCTACAATGAGCAGTTCTTC
CASSSGLAGGLSYNEQFF
>TRBD1|TRBJ2-7|NA|TRBV30
TGTGCCTGGAGTCGGGACAGGGGCTACGAGCAGTACTTC
CAWSRDRGYEQYF
>NA|TRBJ2-6|NA|TRBV5-1
TGCGCCAGCAGCTTGGGGCTGACTGGGGCCAACGTCCTGACTTTC
CASSLGLTGANVLTF
>NA|TRBJ1-2|NA|TRBV7-2
TGTGCCAGCAGCTTCCGGGGGACCGGTAATGGCTACACCTTC
CASSFRGTGNGYTF
>NA|TRBJ1-5|NA|TRBV29-1
TGCAGCGTCGGCGGTAGCAATCAGCCCCAGCATTTT
CSVGGSNQPQHF
>NA|TRBJ2-1|NA|TRBV2
TGTGCCAGCAGCAAGATGATTCTCAGTTACAATGAGCAGTTCTTC
CASSKMILSYNEQFF
>NA|TRBJ2-1|NA|TRBV19
TGTGCCAGTACCCGATCCGGGACATTCGAACCCAATGAGCAGTTCTTC
CASTRSGTFEPNEQFF
>TRBD2|TRBJ2-5|few|TRBV6-2/TRBV6-3
TGTGCCAGCAGTTTCCAAGGACTAGCTCAAGAGACCCAGTACTTC
CASSFQGLAQETQYF
>TRBD1|TRBJ1-6|NA|TRBV6-6
TGTGCCAGCAGCCGACGGGGACAGGGGGGAGCTTATAATTCACCCCTCCACTTT
CASSRRGQGGAYNSPLHF
>NA|TRBJ2-1|NA|TRBV5-4
TGTGTTTGGGGGGAAGGGCTGCACAATGAGCAGTTCTTC
CVWGEGLHNEQFF
>TRBD1|TRBJ1-4|NA|TRBV3-1/TRBV3-2
TGTGCCAGCAGCCCGGGACAGAAGATAAAAAATGAAAAACTGTTTTTT
CASSPGQKIKNEKLFF
>TRBD1|TRBJ2-1|NA|TRBV5-1
TGCGCCAGCAGCACGGGACAGGTCTACAATGAGCAGTTCTTC
CASSTGQVYNEQFF
>NA|TRBJ1-2|NA|TRBV6-5
TGTGCCAGCAGTTCCCTTGGGAGGCGGAACTATGGCTACACCTTC
CASSSLGRRNYGYTF
>NA|TRBJ1-1|NA|TRBV18
TGTGCCAGCTCACTACTGGGGGGGGGATTGAACACTGAAGCTTTCTTT
CASSLLGGGLNTEAFF
>NA|TRBJ2-5|NA|TRBV7-3
TGTGCCAGCAGCTACCGCCCGGGAACATCGGAGACCCAGTACTTC
CASSYRPGTSETQYF
>NA|TRBJ2-2|NA|TRBV4-1
TGCGCCAGCAGCCAAGAGCAATTAAGGGGCACCGGGGAGCTGTTTTTT
CASSQEQLRGTGELFF
>NA|TRBJ2-1|NA|TRBV29-1
TGCAGCGTTGAGAGGGCAGAGGGTTACAATGAGCAGTTCTTC
CSVERAEGYNEQFF
>NA|TRBJ1-2|NA|TRBV2
TGTGCCAGCAGGAGGACAGCTAACTATGGCTACACCTTC
CASRRTANYGYTF
>NA|TRBJ2-6|once|TRBV7-3
TGTGCCAGCAGCTTAAGGGCAGCGGTCTCTGGGGCCAACGTCCTGACTTTC
CASSLRAAVSGANVLTF
>TRBD2|TRBJ2-3|NA|TRBV11-2
TGTGCCAGCAGCAAAGATCCAGCGGGGGCCCTCACAGATACGCAGTATTTT
CASSKDPAGALTDTQYF
>TRBD1|TRBJ1-1|NA|TRBV2
TGTGCCAGCAGTGTAATGGACAGGGGAATCACTGAAGCTTTCTTT
CASSVMDRGITEAFF
>TRBD2|TRBJ2-3|NA|TRBV5-1
TGCGCCAGCAGCCCGGCCGGGACTAGCGGGGGACTTCTCACAGATACGCAGTATTTT
CASSPAGTSGGLLTDTQYF
>TRBD1|TRBJ2-7|NA|TRBV7-9
TGTGCCAGCAGCGACTTTCAGGGGGCTTCCTACGAGCAGTACTTC
CASSDFQGASYEQYF
>TRBD2|TRBJ2-7|few|TRBV4-2
TGTGCCAGCAGCCAAGTCCCTAAGACTAGCTCCCACCTCTACGAGCAGTACTTC
CASSQVPKTSSHLYEQYF
>TRBD1|TRBJ1-6|NA|TRBV9
TGTGCCAGCAGCGGTGACAGGGGCGGGTCCCTCCACTTT
CASSGDRGGSLHF
>NA|TRBJ1-5|NA|TRBV11-1
TGTGCCACCCTGGTTGGCAGCAATCAGCCCCAGCATTTT
CATLVGSNQPQHF
>NA|TRBJ2-5|NA|TRBV9
TGTGCCAGCAGTCCCTGGGGGGACCAAGAGACCCAGTACTTC
CASSPWGDQETQYF
>NA|TRBJ1-2|NA|TRBV3-1/TRBV3-2
TGTGCCAGCAGCCAGTGGGACATCCCCTATGGCTACACCTTC
CASSQWDIPYGYTF
>NA|TRBJ2-3|NA|TRBV4-2
TGTGCCAGCAGCCCGACCTCCCTAGTCGATACGCAGTATTTT
CASSPTSLVDTQYF
>TRBD2|TRBJ2-7|NA|TRBV5-1
TGCGCCAGCAGCCCAAGGGTTGAGGGGGGACTAGGCTACGAGCAGTACTTC
CASSPRVEGGLGYEQYF
>NA|TRBJ1-5|NA|TRBV19
TGTGCCAGTAGTACCACCCGGAATCAGCCCCAGCATTTT
CASSTTRNQPQHF
>NA|TRBJ1-2|NA|TRBV12-3/TRBV12-4
TGTGCCAGCAGTTTCGGCGGGGACTATGGCTACACCTTC
CASSFGGDYGYTF
>NA|TRBJ1-4|NA|TRBV10-3
TGTGCCATCAGTGCCCAGACAGGAACTAATGAAAAACTGTTTTTT
CAISAQTGTNEKLFF
>TRBD1|TRBJ1-2|NA|TRBV16
TGTGCCAGCAGCCAATTCGGGACAGGGGACTATGGCTACACCTTC
CASSQFGTGDYGYTF
>NA|TRBJ2-5|NA|TRBV4-1
TGCGCCAGCAGCCAAGATTCCCACCGGGAAGAGACCCAGTACTTC
CASSQDSHREETQYF
>NA|TRBJ1-6|NA|TRBV7-9
TGTGCCAGCAGCTTAATGGGGGGGGACTCACCCCTCCACTTT
CASSLMGGDSPLHF